Listed below are T cell receptor beta chains from one sample, sequenced in a study of spatial heterogeneity in lung cancer. TCRdb itself ran the 5' RACE reads through MiXCR, one entry per CDR3 protein. Of fewer than 15,000 distinct CDR3 sequences in the sample, around 5.8% were seen once. This specimen was lung tumor tissue, taken at surgery. The receptors derive from a female donor with early-stage non-small cell lung cancer. Each CDR3 is given with its conserved first and last residue. A D gene is named only where the DNA matches it firmly. Clone size, where shown, is once, few, many, or a class for clones that have expanded.

v_gene	j_gene	abundance	d_gene	CDR3nt	CDR3aa
TRBV30	TRBJ1-2	many	.	TGTGCCTGTGGGGGTGGATATGGCTACACCTTC	CACGGGYGYTF
TRBV20-1	TRBJ2-7	.	.	TGCAGTGCAAGAGACCGGGACAAAGGGACCTACGAGCAGTACTTC	CSARDRDKGTYEQYF
TRBV7-9	TRBJ2-2	many	.	TGTGCCAGCACCCGATCGAACACCGGGGAGCTGTTTTTT	CASTRSNTGELFF
TRBV30	TRBJ1-6	few	.	TGTGCCTGCTGGGCGCAGGGGAATTCACCCCTCCACTTT	CACWAQGNSPLHF
TRBV7-6	TRBJ2-1	.	TRBD2	TGTGCCAGCAGCTTAGATGTGCGGGAGGCTGGCAATGAGCAGTTCTTC	CASSLDVREAGNEQFF
TRBV30	TRBJ1-1	.	.	TGTGCCTGGAAGCCCTACGCGTCGGGGGCTGAAGCTTTCTTT	CAWKPYASGAEAFF
TRBV7-9	TRBJ1-4	many	TRBD1	TGTGCCAGCAGCCGGGGGACAGTGAATGAAAAACTGTTTTTT	CASSRGTVNEKLFF
TRBV28	TRBJ2-3	many	TRBD2	TGTGCCAGCGGGTCCGGGACTAGCGGGGGCCCGGGGACGCAGTATTTT	CASGSGTSGGPGTQYF
TRBV6-5	TRBJ1-2	medium-sized	.	TGTGCCAGCAGTTATCGGGGGGAACTAGGTCCCGGCTACACCTTC	CASSYRGELGPGYTF
TRBV7-2	TRBJ1-2	many	.	TGTGCCAGCAGCTCCTATGGTGGGATCTATGGCTACACCTTC	CASSSYGGIYGYTF
TRBV28	TRBJ2-2	many	TRBD2	TGTGCCAGCAGTTTGGCGGGGGTCTACGGGGAGCTGTTTTTT	CASSLAGVYGELFF
TRBV11-1	TRBJ2-1	medium-sized	.	TGTGCCAGCAGCTTTATGGGGGCGGTCTACAATGAGCAGTTCTTC	CASSFMGAVYNEQFF
TRBV14	TRBJ2-3	medium-sized	.	TGTGCCAGCAGTCTCCACACAGATACGCAGTATTTT	CASSLHTDTQYF
TRBV4-3	TRBJ2-7	many	.	TGCGCCAGCAGCCAAAGGGGAGACACCTTCCTCTACGAGCAGTACTTC	CASSQRGDTFLYEQYF
TRBV7-2	TRBJ2-6	many	.	TGTGCCAGCAGCTCCAGGGACGGGAGATCTGGGGCCAACGTCCTGACTTTC	CASSSRDGRSGANVLTF
TRBV9	TRBJ2-3	.	TRBD1	TGTGCCAGCAGCGTAGGGGGACAGAAAGCAGATACGCAGTATTTT	CASSVGGQKADTQYF
TRBV5-1	TRBJ2-4	many	.	TGCGCCAGCAGCAGTCGGGACGGTAAAAACATTCAGTACTTC	CASSSRDGKNIQYF
TRBV11-2	TRBJ2-2	many	.	TGTGCCAGCAGCTTACGTACCGGACCCGGGGAGCTGTTTTTT	CASSLRTGPGELFF
TRBV20-1	TRBJ2-7	few	.	TGCAGTGCTGGCTCGCCGGGGGCGACTTACGAGCAGTACTTC	CSAGSPGATYEQYF
TRBV7-9	TRBJ2-2	many	TRBD2	TGTGCCAGCAGACCCACCGGGACTAGCGGAACCGGGGAGCTGTTTTTT	CASRPTGTSGTGELFF
TRBV6-1	TRBJ2-5	medium-sized	.	TGTGCCAGCAGTGTATGGGGGGGGCGAGGAGAGACCCAGTACTTC	CASSVWGGRGETQYF
TRBV5-1	TRBJ2-5	many	.	TGCGCCAGCAACTGGGAAACAGGGAAAGAGACCCAGTACTTC	CASNWETGKETQYF
TRBV6-5	TRBJ2-3	large	.	TGTGCCTCGGGGCTCGGCAGCACAGATACGCAGTATTTT	CASGLGSTDTQYF
TRBV30	TRBJ2-7	.	.	TGTGCCTGGAGTGCAATGGGGGCGGATGAGCAGTACTTC	CAWSAMGADEQYF
TRBV7-8	TRBJ1-5	medium-sized	.	TGTGCCAGCAGCCCCGAGGGGCAGGCCCAGCATTTT	CASSPEGQAQHF
TRBV11-2	TRBJ2-1	many	.	TGTGCCAGCAGCTTGGGCGGGGCCTCCTACAATGAGCAGTTCTTC	CASSLGGASYNEQFF
TRBV7-2	TRBJ2-1	many	TRBD2	TGTGCCAGCACCATAGGACTAGCGGGGGGGCGTGAGCAGTTCTTC	CASTIGLAGGREQFF
TRBV29-1	TRBJ1-1	medium-sized	TRBD1	TGCAGCGTTGTTGGGACAGGGGTCGGGACTGAAGCTTTCTTT	CSVVGTGVGTEAFF
TRBV11-3	TRBJ1-2	many	TRBD1	TGTGCCAGCAGCTTAGTGTGTGGCAGGGGGCATGGCTACACCTTC	CASSLVCGRGHGYTF
TRBV6-5	TRBJ2-7	many	TRBD1	TGTGCCAGCTCCCCTCACAGGGGTAGTTCCTACGAGCAGTACTTC	CASSPHRGSSYEQYF
TRBV6-5	TRBJ2-2	many	TRBD2	TGTGCCAGCAGTTCCGGGATCTTGGGGCTAGCGGGCACCGGGGAGCTGTTTTTT	CASSSGILGLAGTGELFF
TRBV20-1	TRBJ2-2	many	.	TGCAGTGCTAGAAAGGGACCCTACGCCGGGGAGCTGTTTTTT	CSARKGPYAGELFF
TRBV7-2	TRBJ2-2	medium-sized	.	TGTGCCAGCAGCTGGAACGGGTGGTCCAACACCGGGGAGCTGTTTTTT	CASSWNGWSNTGELFF
TRBV7-9	TRBJ1-6	many	.	TGTGCCAGCAGGAAGGGGCAAGGCAATTCACCCCTCCACTTT	CASRKGQGNSPLHF
TRBV18	TRBJ1-4	.	.	TGTGCCAGCTCACCATTGGACCCTGCAACTAATGAAAAACTGTTTTTT	CASSPLDPATNEKLFF
TRBV12-3/TRBV12-4	TRBJ2-5	many	.	TGTGCCAGCAGCGGGGGGCCTATCCAAGAGACCCAGTACTTC	CASSGGPIQETQYF
TRBV29-1	TRBJ1-1	many	.	TGCAGCGTTGAAACAGGGATTGGTTTCTTT	CSVETGIGFF
TRBV7-7	TRBJ2-7	.	TRBD1	TGTGCTAGCAGTTCGCCAGGGGGCGAGCAGTACTTC	CASSSPGGEQYF
TRBV30	TRBJ1-1	many	TRBD1	TGTGCCGGACAGGGGCATAGGGCAGCTTTCTTT	CAGQGHRAAFF
TRBV7-2	TRBJ1-2	many	TRBD1	TGTGCCAGCAGCTTAGCGGGGGACAGGGGGTATGGCTACACCTTC	CASSLAGDRGYGYTF
TRBV3-1	TRBJ2-3	many	TRBD2	TGTGCCAGCACGACTAGCGGGGGAACAGATACGCAGTATTTT	CASTTSGGTDTQYF
TRBV12-3/TRBV12-4	TRBJ1-6	many	.	TGTGCCAGCAGTTTCAATAATTCACCCCTCCACTTT	CASSFNNSPLHF
TRBV5-4	TRBJ2-2	many	.	TGTGCCAGCAGCTTTTTCGGGGGGCTCCTAAACACCGGGGAGCTGTTTTTT	CASSFFGGLLNTGELFF
TRBV7-8	TRBJ2-3	many	.	TGTGCCAGCAGCTACCGACAGCCCACAGATACGCAGTATTTT	CASSYRQPTDTQYF
TRBV6-2/TRBV6-3	TRBJ1-2	many	.	TGTGCCAGCACCTACGGCGGGGCCCCGTTCTATGGCTACACCTTC	CASTYGGAPFYGYTF
TRBV4-3	TRBJ2-1	many	TRBD2	TGCGCCAGCAGCCGGGAGGTTCAGCGGGGGGCGCAGTTCTTC	CASSREVQRGAQFF
TRBV18	TRBJ2-1	many	.	TGTGCCAGCTCACCAAGGGCAACCATCCCCACTAACAATGAGCAGTTCTTC	CASSPRATIPTNNEQFF
TRBV29-1	TRBJ2-1	medium-sized	.	TGCAGCGTTGCTGGGCGATATACAAGCAATGAGCAGTTCTTC	CSVAGRYTSNEQFF
TRBV7-6	TRBJ2-2	many	.	TGTGCCAGCAGCTTGAGGGGCGGGGCCTCCCCTTTGTTTTTT	CASSLRGGASPLFF
TRBV9	TRBJ2-3	few	TRBD2	TGTGCCAGCAGCGTAGCTAGCGGGGTACACACAGATACGCAGTATTTT	CASSVASGVHTDTQYF